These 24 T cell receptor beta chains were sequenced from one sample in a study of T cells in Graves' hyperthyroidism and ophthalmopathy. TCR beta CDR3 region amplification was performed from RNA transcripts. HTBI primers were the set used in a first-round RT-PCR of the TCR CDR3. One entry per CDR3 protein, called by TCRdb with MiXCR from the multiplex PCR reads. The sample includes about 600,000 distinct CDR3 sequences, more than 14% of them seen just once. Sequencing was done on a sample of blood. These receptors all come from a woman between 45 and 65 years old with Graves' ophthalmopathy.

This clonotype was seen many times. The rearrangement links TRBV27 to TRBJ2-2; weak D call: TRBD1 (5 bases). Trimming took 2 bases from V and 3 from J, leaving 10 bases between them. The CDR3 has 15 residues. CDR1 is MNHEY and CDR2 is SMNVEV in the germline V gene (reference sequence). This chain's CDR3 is CASSLSPGYTGELFF. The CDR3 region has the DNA TGTGCCAGCAGTTTAAGTCCAGGGTACACCGGGGAGCTGTTTTTT.

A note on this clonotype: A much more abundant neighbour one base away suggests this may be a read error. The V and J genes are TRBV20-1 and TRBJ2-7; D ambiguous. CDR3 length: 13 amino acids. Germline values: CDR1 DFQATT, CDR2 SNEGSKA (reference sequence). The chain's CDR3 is CSARGLPSYEQCF. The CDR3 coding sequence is TGCAGTGCTAGAGGGCTACCCTCCTACGAGCAGTGCTTC.

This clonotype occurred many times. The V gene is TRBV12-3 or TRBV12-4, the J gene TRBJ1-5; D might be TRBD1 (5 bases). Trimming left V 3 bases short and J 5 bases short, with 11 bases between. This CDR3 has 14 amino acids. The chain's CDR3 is CASSFLGGYQPQHF. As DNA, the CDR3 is TGTGCCAGCAGTTTCCTTGGGGGATATCAGCCCCAGCATTTT.

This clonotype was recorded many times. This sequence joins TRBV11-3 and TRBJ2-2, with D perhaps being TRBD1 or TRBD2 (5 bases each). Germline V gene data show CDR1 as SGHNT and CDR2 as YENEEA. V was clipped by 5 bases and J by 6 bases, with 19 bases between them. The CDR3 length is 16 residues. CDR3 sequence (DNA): TGTGCCAGCAGCCCGAGGGCAGGACAAGTGGCCGGGGAGCTGTTTTTT. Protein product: CASSPRAGQVAGELFF.

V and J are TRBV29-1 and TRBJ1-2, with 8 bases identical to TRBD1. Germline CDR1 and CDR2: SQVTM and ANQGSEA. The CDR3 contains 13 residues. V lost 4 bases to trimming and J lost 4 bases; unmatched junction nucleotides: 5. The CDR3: CSVVGQGGYGYTF. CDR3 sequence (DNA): TGCAGCGTTGTTGGACAGGGTGGCTATGGCTACACCTTC.

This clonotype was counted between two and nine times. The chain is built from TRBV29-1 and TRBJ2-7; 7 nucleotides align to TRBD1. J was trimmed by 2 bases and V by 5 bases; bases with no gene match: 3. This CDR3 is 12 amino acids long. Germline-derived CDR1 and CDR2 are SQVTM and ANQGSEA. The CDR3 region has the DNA TGCAGCGTTACCAGGGGGACCTACGAGCAGTACTTC. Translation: CSVTRGTYEQYF.

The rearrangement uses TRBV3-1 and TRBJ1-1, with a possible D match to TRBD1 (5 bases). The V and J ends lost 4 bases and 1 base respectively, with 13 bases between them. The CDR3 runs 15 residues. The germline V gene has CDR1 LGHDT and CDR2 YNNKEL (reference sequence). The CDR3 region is CASSLKVGGNTEAFF. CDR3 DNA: TGTGCCAGCAGCCTCAAGGTTGGGGGGAACACTGAAGCTTTCTTT. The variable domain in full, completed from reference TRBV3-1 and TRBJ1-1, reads DTAVSQTPKYLVTQMGNDKSIKCEQNLGHDTMYWYKQDSKKFLKIMFSYNNKELIINETVPNRFSPKSPDKAHLNLHINSLELGDSAVYFCASSLKVGGNTEAFFGQGTRLTVV.

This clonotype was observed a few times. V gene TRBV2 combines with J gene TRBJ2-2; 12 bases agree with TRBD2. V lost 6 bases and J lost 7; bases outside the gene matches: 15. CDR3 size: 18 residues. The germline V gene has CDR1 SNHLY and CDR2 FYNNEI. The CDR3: CASRARLAGVERIGELFF. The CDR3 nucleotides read TGTGCCAGCAGGGCCAGACTAGCGGGAGTGGAGAGGATCGGGGAGCTGTTTTTT. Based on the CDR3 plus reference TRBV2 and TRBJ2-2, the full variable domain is EPEVTQTPSHQVTQMGQEVILRCVPISNHLYFYWYRQILGQKVEFLVSFYNNEISEKSEIFDDQFSVERPDGSNFTLKIRSTKLEDSAMYFCASRARLAGVERIGELFFGEGSRLTVL.

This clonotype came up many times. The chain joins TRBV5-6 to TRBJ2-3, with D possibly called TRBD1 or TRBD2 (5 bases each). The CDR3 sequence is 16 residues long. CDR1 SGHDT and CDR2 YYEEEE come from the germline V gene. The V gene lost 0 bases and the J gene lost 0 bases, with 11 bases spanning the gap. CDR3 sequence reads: CASSLARGMSTDTQYF. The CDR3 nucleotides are TGTGCCAGCAGCTTGGCCCGGGGCATGAGCACAGATACGCAGTATTTT.

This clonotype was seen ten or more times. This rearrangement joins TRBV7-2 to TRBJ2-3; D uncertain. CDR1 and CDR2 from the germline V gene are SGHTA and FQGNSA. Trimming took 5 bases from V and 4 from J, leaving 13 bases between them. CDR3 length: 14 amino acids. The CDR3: CASSLPLYPDTQYF. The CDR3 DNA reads TGTGCCAGCAGCCTACCTTTGTATCCAGATACGCAGTATTTT.

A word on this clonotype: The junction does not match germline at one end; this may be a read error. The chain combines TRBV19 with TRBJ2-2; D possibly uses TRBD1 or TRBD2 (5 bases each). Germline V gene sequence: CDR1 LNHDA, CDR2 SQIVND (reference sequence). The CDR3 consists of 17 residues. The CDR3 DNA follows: TGTGCCAGTATTCGATCGAGGGGACGCCCGAACACCGGGAAGCTGTTTTTT. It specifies CASIRSRGRPNTGKLFF.

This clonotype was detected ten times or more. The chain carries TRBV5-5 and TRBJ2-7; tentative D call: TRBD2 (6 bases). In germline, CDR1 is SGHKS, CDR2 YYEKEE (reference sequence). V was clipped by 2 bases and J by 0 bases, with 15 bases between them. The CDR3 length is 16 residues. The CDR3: CASSFAKREHSYEQYF. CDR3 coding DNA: TGTGCCAGCAGCTTCGCTAAACGGGAGCACTCCTACGAGCAGTACTTC. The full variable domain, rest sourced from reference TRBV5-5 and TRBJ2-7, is DAGVTQSPTHLIKTRGQQVTLRCSPISGHKSVSWYQQVLGQGPQFIFQYYEKEERGRGNFPDRFSARQFPNYSSELNVNALLLGDSALYLCASSFAKREHSYEQYFGPGTRLTVT.

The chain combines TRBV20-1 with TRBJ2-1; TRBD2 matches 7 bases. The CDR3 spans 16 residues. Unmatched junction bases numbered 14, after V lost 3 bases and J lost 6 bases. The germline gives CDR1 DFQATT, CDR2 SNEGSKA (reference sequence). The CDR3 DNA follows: TGCAGTGCTAGGATCTTGACTAGCATGTCAAGCAATGAGCAGTTCTTC. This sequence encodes CSARILTSMSSNEQFF.

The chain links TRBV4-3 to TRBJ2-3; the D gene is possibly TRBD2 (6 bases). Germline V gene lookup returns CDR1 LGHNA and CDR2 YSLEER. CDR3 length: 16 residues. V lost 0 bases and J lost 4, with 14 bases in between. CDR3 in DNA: TGCGCCAGCAGCCAAGAAGGGGTACGGGAGCCAGATACGCAGTATTTT. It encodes CASSQEGVREPDTQYF.

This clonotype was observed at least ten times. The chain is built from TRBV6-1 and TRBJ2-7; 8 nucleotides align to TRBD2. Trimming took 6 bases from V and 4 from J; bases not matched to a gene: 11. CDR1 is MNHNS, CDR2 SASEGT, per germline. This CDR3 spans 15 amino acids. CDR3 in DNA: TGTGCCAGCAGCGAGACCGGGGGGGGTGAATACGAGCAGTACTTC. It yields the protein CASSETGGGEYEQYF.

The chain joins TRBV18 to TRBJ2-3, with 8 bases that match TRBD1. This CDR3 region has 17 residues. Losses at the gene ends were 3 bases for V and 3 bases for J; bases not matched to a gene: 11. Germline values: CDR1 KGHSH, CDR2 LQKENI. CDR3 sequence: CASSPRETGVGTDTQYF. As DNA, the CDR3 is TGTGCCAGCTCACCGAGAGAGACAGGGGTGGGGACAGATACGCAGTATTTT.

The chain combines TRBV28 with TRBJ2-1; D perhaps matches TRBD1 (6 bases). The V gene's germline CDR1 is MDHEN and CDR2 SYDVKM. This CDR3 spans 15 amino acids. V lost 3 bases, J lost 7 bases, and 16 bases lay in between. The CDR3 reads CASSLVQGFGNEQFF. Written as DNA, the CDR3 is TGTGCCAGCAGTTTGGTGCAGGGGTTTGGGAATGAGCAGTTCTTC.

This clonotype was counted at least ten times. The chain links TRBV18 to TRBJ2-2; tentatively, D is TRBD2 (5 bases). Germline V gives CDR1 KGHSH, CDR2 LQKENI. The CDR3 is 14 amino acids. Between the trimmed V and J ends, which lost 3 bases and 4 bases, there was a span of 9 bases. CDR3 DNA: TGTGCCAGCTCACCGAGTGCGGGCACCGGGGAGCTGTTTTTT. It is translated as CASSPSAGTGELFF.

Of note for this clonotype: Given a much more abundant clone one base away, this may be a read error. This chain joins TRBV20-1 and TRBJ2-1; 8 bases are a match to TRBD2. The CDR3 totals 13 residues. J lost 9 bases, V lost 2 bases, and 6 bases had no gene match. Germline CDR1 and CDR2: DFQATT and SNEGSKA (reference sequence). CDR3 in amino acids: CSARRAGDLEQFF. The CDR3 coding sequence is TGCAGTGCTAGACGAGCGGGAGATCTTGAGCAGTTCTTC.

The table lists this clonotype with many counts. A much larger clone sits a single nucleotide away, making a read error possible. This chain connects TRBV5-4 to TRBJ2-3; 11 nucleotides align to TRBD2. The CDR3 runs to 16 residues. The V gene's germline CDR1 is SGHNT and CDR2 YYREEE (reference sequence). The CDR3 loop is CASILVAGGPTDTQYF. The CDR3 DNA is TGTGCCAGCATCTTGGTAGCGGGAGGGCCCACAGATACGCAGTATTTT.

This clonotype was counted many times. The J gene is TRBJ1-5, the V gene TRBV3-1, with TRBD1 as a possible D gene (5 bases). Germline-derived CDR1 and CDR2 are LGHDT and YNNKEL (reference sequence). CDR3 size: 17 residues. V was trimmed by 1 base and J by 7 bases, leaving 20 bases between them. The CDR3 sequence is CASSQGISAGETQPQHF. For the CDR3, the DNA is TGTGCCAGCAGCCAAGGGATATCCGCGGGGGAAACCCAGCCCCAGCATTTT.

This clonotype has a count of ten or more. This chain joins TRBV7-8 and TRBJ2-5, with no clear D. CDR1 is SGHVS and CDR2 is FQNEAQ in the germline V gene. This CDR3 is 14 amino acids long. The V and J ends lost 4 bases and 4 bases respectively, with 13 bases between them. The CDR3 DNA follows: TGTGCCAGCAGCTCCGGGCTCCGTCGAGAGACCCAGTACTTC. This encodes CASSSGLRRETQYF.

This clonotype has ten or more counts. CDR3 protein: CASSLAGGPTTYNEQFF. The CDR3 nucleotides are TGTGCCAGCAGTTTGGCGGGAGGACCCACTACCTACAATGAGCAGTTCTTC. This chain links TRBV28 with TRBJ2-1, with TRBD2 matching over 8 bases. The CDR3 length is 17 residues. The V and J ends lost 3 bases and 2 bases, in that order; junction bases with no gene match: 9. CDR1 and CDR2 from the germline V gene are MDHEN and SYDVKM.

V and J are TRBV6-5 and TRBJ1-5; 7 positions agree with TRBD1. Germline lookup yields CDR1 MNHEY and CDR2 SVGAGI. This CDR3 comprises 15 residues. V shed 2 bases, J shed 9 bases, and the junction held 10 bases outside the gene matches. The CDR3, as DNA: TGTGCCAGCAGTTACAGAGACAGGGCCTCGGGGCCCCAGCATTTT. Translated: CASSYRDRASGPQHF.